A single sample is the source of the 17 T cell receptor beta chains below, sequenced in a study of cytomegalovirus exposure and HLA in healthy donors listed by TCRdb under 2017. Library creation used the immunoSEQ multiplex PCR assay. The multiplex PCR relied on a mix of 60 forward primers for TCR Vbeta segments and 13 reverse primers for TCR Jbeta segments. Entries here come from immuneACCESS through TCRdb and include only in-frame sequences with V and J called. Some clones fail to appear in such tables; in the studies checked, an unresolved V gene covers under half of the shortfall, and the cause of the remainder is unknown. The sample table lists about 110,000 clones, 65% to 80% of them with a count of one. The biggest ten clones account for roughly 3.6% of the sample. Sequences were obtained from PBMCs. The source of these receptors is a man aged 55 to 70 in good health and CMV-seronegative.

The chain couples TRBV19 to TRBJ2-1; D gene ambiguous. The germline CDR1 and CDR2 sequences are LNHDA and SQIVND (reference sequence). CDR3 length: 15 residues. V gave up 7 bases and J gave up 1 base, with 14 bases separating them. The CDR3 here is CASNCRGESYNEQFF. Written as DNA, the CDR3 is TGTGCCAGTAACTGTCGAGGCGAGTCCTACAATGAGCAGTTCTTC.

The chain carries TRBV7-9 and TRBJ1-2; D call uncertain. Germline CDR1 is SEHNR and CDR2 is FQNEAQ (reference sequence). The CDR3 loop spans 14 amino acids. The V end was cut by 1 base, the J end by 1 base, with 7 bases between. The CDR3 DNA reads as TGTGCCAGCAGCTTAGGGCAGAATAACTATGGCTACACCTTC. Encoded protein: CASSLGQNNYGYTF.

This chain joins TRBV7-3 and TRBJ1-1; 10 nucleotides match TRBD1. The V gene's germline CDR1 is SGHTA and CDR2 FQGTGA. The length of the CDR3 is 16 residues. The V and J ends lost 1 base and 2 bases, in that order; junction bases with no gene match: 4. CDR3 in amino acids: CASSLRDRGKNTEAFF. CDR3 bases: TGTGCCAGCAGCTTAAGGGACAGGGGAAAAAACACTGAAGCTTTCTTT.

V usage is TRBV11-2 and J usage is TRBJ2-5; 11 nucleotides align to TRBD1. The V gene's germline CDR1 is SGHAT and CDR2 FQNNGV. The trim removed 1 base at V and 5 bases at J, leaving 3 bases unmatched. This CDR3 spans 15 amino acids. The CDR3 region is CASSLGTGGYETQYF. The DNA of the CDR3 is TGTGCCAGCAGCTTAGGGACAGGGGGCTACGAGACCCAGTACTTC. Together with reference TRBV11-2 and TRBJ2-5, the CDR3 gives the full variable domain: EAGVAQSPRYKIIEKRQSVAFWCNPISGHATLYWYQQILGQGPKLLIQFQNNGVVDDSQLPKDRFSAERLKGVDSTLKIQPAKLEDSAVYLCASSLGTGGYETQYFGPGTRLLVL.

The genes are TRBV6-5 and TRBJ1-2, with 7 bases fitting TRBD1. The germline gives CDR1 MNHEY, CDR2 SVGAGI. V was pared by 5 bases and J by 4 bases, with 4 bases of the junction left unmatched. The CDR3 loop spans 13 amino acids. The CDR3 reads CASSLTGIYGYTF. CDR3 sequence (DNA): TGTGCCAGCAGTCTGACAGGGATCTATGGCTACACCTTC.

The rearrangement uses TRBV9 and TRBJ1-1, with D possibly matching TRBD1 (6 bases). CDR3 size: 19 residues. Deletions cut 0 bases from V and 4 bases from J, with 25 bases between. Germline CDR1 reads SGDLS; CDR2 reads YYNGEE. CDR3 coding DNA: TGTGCCAGCAGCGTAGGTCTCCGGGACAAGGGGCCTTTCGGCACTGAAGCTTTCTTT. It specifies CASSVGLRDKGPFGTEAFF. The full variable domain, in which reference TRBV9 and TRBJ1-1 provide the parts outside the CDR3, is DSGVTQTPKHLITATGQRVTLRCSPRSGDLSVYWYQQSLDQGLQFLIQYYNGEERAKGNILERFSAQQFPDLHSELNLSSLELGDSALYFCASSVGLRDKGPFGTEAFFGQGTRLTVV.

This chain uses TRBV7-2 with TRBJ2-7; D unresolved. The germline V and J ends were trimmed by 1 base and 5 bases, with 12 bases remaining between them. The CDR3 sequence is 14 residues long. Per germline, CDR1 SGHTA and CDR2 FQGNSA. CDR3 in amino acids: CASSLEARSHEQYF. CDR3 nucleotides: TGTGCCAGCAGCTTAGAAGCTAGGAGCCACGAGCAGTACTTC. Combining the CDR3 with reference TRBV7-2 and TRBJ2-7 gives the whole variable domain GAGVSQSPSNKVTEKGKDVELRCDPISGHTALYWYRQSLGQGLEFLIYFQGNSAPDKSGLPSDRFSAERTGGSVSTLTIQRTQQEDSAVYLCASSLEARSHEQYFGPGTRLTVT.

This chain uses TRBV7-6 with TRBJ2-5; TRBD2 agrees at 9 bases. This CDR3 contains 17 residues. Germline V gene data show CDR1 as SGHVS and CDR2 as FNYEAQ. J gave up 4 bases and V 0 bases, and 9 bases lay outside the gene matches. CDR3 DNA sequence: TGTGCCAGCAGCTTAGCGATGGCGGGGGGGCTACTAGAGACCCAGTACTTC. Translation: CASSLAMAGGLLETQYF. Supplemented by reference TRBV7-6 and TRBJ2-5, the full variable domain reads GAGVSQSPRYKVTKRGQDVALRCDPISGHVSLYWYRQALGQGPEFLTYFNYEAQQDKSGLPNDRFSAERPEGSISTLTIQRTEQRDSAMYRCASSLAMAGGLLETQYFGPGTRLLVL.

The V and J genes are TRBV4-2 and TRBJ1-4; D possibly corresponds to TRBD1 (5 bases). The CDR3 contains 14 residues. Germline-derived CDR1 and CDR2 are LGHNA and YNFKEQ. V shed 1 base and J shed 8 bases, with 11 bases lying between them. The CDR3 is CASSQGRGGEKLFF. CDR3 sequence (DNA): TGTGCCAGCAGCCAAGGACGGGGGGGGGAAAAACTGTTTTTT.

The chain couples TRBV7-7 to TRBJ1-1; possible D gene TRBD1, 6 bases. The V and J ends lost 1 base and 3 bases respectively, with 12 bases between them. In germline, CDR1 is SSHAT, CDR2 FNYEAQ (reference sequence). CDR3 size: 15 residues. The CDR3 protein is CASSLVVGGDTEAFF. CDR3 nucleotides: TGTGCCAGCAGCTTAGTTGTAGGGGGGGACACTGAAGCTTTCTTT.

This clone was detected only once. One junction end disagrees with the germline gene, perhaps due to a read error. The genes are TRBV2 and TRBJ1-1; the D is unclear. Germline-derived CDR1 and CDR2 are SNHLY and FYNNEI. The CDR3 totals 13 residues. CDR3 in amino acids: CSSQPEMNTEAFF. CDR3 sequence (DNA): TGTTCCAGCCAACCGGAGATGAACACTGAAGCTTTCTTT.

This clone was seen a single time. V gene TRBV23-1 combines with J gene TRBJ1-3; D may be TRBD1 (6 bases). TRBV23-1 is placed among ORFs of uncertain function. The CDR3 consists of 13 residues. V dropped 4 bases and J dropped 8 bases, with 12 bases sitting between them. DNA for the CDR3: TGCGCCAGCAGTCTGGCGGCAGGGGACACCATATATTTT. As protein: CASSLAAGDTIYF.

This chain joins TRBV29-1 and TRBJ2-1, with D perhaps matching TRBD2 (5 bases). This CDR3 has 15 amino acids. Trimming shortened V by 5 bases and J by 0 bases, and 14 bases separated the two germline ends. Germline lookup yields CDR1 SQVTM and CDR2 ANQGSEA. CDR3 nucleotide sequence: TGCAGCGTTCCAGCGGACGCCAGCTCCTACAATGAGCAGTTCTTC. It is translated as CSVPADASSYNEQFF.

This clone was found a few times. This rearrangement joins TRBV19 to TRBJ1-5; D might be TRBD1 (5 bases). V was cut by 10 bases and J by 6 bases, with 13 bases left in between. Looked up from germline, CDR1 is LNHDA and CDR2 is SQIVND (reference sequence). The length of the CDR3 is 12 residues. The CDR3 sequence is CATRDPGQPQHF. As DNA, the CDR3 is TGTGCCACCAGGGATCCGGGTCAGCCCCAGCATTTT.

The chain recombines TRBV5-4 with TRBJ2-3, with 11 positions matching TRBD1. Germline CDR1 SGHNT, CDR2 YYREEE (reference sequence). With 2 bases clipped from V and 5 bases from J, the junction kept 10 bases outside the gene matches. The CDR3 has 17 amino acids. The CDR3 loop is CASSLGLRTGGEDTQYF. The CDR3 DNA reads TGTGCCAGCAGCTTAGGACTCCGGACAGGGGGCGAAGATACGCAGTATTTT.

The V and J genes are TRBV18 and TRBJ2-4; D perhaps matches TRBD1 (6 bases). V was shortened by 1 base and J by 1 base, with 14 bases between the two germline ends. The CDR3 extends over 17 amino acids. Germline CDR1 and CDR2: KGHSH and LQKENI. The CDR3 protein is CASSPLQGVGAKNIQYF. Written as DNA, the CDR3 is TGTGCCAGCTCACCACTACAGGGCGTAGGGGCCAAAAACATTCAGTACTTC.

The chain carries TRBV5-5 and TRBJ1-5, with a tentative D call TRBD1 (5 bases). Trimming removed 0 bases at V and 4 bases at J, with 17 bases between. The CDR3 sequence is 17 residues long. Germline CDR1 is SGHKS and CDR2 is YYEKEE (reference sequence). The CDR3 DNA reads TGTGCCAGCAGCTTGGCAGGGTCCATGGGCCTTAATCAGCCCCAGCATTTT. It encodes CASSLAGSMGLNQPQHF.